This T cell receptor (beta chain) was captured in a study of regulatory T cells in long-lasting Graves disease. The time point is: newly diagnosed GD, antithyroid drugs for less than 3 months. RNA from PBMCs was the source of the TCR library. Arm-PCR of CDR3 regions and iRepertoire HTBI primers were used to build TCR beta libraries. TCRdb passed the multiplex PCR reads through MiXCR, listing each CDR3 protein once. The table has roughly 610,000 distinct CDR3 sequences, about 16% seen once. The same sample was also used in a study of T cells in Graves' hyperthyroidism and ophthalmopathy.

Sequencing used peripheral blood mononuclear cells (PBMCs), obtained at new diagnosis, from a patient treated with antithyroid drugs. The clonotype originates from a man between 18 and 29 years old with Graves disease.

CDR3: CATSRDRPVGNTIYF. The DNA for the CDR3 is TGTGCCACCAGCAGAGATAGGCCAGTTGGAAACACCATATATTTT. The chain is built from TRBV15 and TRBJ1-3; D remains unclear. CDR3 length: 15 residues. Germline V lookup: CDR1 LNHNV, CDR2 YYDKDF (reference sequence). Deletions cut 0 bases from V and 3 bases from J, with 9 bases between.